The rows below give T cell receptor beta chains drawn from one sample of a study of human T cells and chemical hapten exposure. TCRdb reprocessed the RACE reads with MiXCR, giving one entry per CDR3 protein. The data show 99,000 or so distinct CDR3 sequences, with roughly a tenth seen just once and 3.1% held by the top ten. The source was whole blood, collected in connection with sensitization to the hapten diphenylcyclopropenone (DPC). These receptors all come from a woman aged 60 to 75 with alopecia areata. Some clones in this sample may be carry-over from other donors' samples. CDR3s include the opening cysteine and the closing phenylalanine or tryptophan. Fields, in order: clone size, V gene, CDR3 length, D gene, J gene, CDR3 DNA, CDR3 protein. A D gene is named only where the DNA matches it firmly. Not all rows give a size; the values are once, few, many and, for expanded clones, a class.

>few|TRBV4-1|15|TRBD1|TRBJ1-4
TGCGCCAGCAGCCTGGCCGGGACAGGGGAAGAAAAACTGTTTTTT
CASSLAGTGEEKLFF
>few|TRBV5-1|15|-|TRBJ1-6
TGCGCCAGCAGCTTGGTTCCGGTTAATGATTCACCCCTCCACTTT
CASSLVPVNDSPLHF
>-|TRBV25-1|15|-|TRBJ2-7
TGTGCCAGCAGTGATCCAAGCGGAACGGGGGACGAGCAGTACTTC
CASSDPSGTGDEQYF
>-|TRBV19|13|-|TRBJ2-2
TGTGCCACCGGGCCTTCAGCCGCCGGGGAGCTGTTTTTT
CATGPSAAGELFF
>-|TRBV20-1|13|-|TRBJ1-1
TGCAGTGCTAGTGGGGGTTTGAACACTGAAGCTTTCTTT
CSASGGLNTEAFF
>few|TRBV29-1|15|-|TRBJ1-2
TGCAGCGTTGAAGTTGGGCAGGGGCTCGACTATGGCTACACCTTC
CSVEVGQGLDYGYTF
>-|TRBV5-1|14|-|TRBJ1-2
TGCGCCAGCAGCTCGGGGACGGGGCCGGACGGCTACACCTTC
CASSSGTGPDGYTF
>many|TRBV10-3|15|-|TRBJ2-3
TGTGCCAGTTCCGCAACAGATATTAGCACAGATACGCAGTATTTT
CASSATDISTDTQYF
>-|TRBV6-5|16|TRBD2|TRBJ2-2
TGTGCCAGCAGTTACGTGGGAGGGTGGATTACCGGGGAGCTGTTTTTT
CASSYVGGWITGELFF
>many|TRBV10-3|20|TRBD2|TRBJ2-6
TGTGCCATCACCCCCGGGTCGGGAGCGGGGGCCAACTCTGGGGCCAACGTCCTGACTTTC
CAITPGSGAGANSGANVLTF
>many|TRBV5-1|15|-|TRBJ1-1
TGCGCCAGCAGCTTGTCAGGCCAACGGAACACTGAAGCTTTCTTT
CASSLSGQRNTEAFF
>many|TRBV30|18|TRBD1|TRBJ2-1
TGTGCCTGGACTCAACGGGACAGGGGCCCGAGCTCCTACAATGAGCAGTTCTTC
CAWTQRDRGPSSYNEQFF
>many|TRBV7-9|15|TRBD2|TRBJ2-3
TGTGCCAGCAGCGGTGGCGGGGGAATCGCAGATACGCAGTATTTT
CASSGGGGIADTQYF
>many|TRBV24-1|16|TRBD1|TRBJ2-1
TGTGCCACCAGTGACGGAGGGACAGGGAACTACAATGAGCAGTTCTTC
CATSDGGTGNYNEQFF
>many|TRBV2|17|TRBD1|TRBJ1-6
TGTGCCAGCAGAGAGGGGACAGGGGGCGCCTATAATTCACCCCTCCACTTT
CASREGTGGAYNSPLHF
>many|TRBV30|17|TRBD2|TRBJ2-1
TGTGCCTGGAGCGGGACTAGCGGGGGGGCCTCCTACAATGAGCAGTTCTTC
CAWSGTSGGASYNEQFF
>many|TRBV30|13|-|TRBJ2-7
TGTGCCTGGAAAGTGTTAGGGGGTGCCGAGCAGTACTTC
CAWKVLGGAEQYF
>-|TRBV7-6|14|-|TRBJ1-1
TGTGCCAGCAGCTTAGCGGCGTCGAACACTGAAGCTTTCTTT
CASSLAASNTEAFF
>-|TRBV19|13|-|TRBJ2-7
TGTGCCAGTAGACCCACAGGGTCCCACGAGCAGTACTTC
CASRPTGSHEQYF
>many|TRBV10-3|14|-|TRBJ2-5
TGTGCCATCAGTGAGAGTAAGTTCCAGGAGACCCAGTACTTC
CAISESKFQETQYF
>many|TRBV6-6|17|TRBD2|TRBJ2-7
TGTGCCAGCAGTTACTACACTAGCGCCCCAGAGTTTCGGGAGCAGTACTTC
CASSYYTSAPEFREQYF
>many|TRBV3-1|12|-|TRBJ2-3
TGTGCCAGCAGCCGATCATCAGATACGCAGTATTTT
CASSRSSDTQYF
>many|TRBV7-9|15|-|TRBJ2-5
TGTGCCAGCAGTCCCCTCGGGGGCCGGATAGAGACCCAGTACTTC
CASSPLGGRIETQYF